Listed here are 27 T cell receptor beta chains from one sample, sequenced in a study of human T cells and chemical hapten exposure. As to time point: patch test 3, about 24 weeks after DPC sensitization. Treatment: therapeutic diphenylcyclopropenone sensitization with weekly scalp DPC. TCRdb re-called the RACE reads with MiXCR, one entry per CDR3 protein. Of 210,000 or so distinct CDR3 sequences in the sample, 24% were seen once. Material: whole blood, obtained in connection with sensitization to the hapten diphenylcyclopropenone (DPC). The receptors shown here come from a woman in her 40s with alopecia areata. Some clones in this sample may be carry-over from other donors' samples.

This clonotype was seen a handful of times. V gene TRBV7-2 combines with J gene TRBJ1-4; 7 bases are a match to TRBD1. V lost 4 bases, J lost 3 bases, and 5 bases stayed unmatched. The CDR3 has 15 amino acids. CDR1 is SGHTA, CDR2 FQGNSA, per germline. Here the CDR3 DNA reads TGTGCCAGCAGCTGGGGGGGACAGTCTAATGAAAAACTGTTTTTT. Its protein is CASSWGGQSNEKLFF.

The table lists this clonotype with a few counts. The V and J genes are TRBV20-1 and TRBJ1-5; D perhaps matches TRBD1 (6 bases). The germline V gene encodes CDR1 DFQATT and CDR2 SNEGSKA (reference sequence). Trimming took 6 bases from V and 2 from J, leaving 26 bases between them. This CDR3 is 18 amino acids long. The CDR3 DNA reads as TGCAGTGCAAATCCCATGGGGGCTCCGGGACTGGGCAATCAGCCCCAGCATTTT. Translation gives CSANPMGAPGLGNQPQHF.

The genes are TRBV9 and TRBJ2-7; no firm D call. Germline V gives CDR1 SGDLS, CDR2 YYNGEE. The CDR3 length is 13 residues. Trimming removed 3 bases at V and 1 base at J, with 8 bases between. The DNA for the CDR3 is TGTGCCAGCAGCGGAACCAGATCCTACGAGCAGTACTTC. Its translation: CASSGTRSYEQYF. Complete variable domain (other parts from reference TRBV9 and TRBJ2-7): DSGVTQTPKHLITATGQRVTLRCSPRSGDLSVYWYQQSLDQGLQFLIQYYNGEERAKGNILERFSAQQFPDLHSELNLSSLELGDSALYFCASSGTRSYEQYFGPGTRLTVT.

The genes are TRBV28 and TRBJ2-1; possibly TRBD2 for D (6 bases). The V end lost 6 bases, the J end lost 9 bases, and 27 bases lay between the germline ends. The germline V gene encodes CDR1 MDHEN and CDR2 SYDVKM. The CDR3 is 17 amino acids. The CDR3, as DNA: TGTGCCAGCAGCCCTGGGAGGTTGGAAACAACAGTAGGTGAGCAGTTCTTC. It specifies CASSPGRLETTVGEQFF.

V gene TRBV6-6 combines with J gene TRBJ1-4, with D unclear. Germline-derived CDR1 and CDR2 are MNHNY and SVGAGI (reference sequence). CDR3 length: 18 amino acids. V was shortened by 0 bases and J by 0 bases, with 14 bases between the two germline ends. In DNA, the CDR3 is TGTGCCAGCAGTTACTCGATTAGAGGGCCCGCAACTAATGAAAAACTGTTTTTT. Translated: CASSYSIRGPATNEKLFF.

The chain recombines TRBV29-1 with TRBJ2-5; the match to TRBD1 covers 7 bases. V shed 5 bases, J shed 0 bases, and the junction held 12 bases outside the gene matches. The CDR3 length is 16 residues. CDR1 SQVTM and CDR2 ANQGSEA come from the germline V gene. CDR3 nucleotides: TGCAGCGTTAAACCGAGACAGGGCTGGTACCAAGAGACCCAGTACTTC. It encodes CSVKPRQGWYQETQYF. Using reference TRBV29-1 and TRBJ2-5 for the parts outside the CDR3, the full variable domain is SAVISQKPSRDICQRGTSLTIQCQVDSQVTMMFWYRQQPGQSLTLIATANQGSEATYESGFVIDKFPISRPNLTFSTLTVSNMSPEDSSIYLCSVKPRQGWYQETQYFGPGTRLLVL.

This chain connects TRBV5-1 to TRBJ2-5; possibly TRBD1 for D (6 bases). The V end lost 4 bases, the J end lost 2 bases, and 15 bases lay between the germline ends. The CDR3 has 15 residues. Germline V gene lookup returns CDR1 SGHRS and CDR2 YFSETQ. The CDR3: CASSPGQWEQETQYF. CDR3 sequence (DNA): TGCGCCAGCAGCCCCGGACAGTGGGAACAAGAGACCCAGTACTTC.

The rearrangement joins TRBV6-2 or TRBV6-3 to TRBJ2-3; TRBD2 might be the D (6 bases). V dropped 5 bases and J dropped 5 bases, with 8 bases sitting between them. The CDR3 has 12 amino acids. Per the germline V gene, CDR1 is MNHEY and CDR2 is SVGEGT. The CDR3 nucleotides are TGTGCCAGCAGTCGTAGCGGAGATACGCAGTATTTT. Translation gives CASSRSGDTQYF.

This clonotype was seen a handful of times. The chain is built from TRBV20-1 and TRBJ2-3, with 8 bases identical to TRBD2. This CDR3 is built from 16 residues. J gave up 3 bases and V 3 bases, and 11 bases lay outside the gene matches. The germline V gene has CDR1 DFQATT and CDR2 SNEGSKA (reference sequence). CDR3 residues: CSASPHRGRTTDTQYF. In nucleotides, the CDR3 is TGCAGTGCTAGCCCCCATCGCGGGAGGACGACAGATACGCAGTATTTT.

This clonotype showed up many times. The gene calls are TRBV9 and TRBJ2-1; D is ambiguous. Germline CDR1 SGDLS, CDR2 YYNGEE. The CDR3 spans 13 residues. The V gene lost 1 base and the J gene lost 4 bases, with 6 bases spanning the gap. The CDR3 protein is CASSVQEYNEQFF. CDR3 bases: TGTGCCAGCAGCGTACAGGAATACAATGAGCAGTTCTTC.

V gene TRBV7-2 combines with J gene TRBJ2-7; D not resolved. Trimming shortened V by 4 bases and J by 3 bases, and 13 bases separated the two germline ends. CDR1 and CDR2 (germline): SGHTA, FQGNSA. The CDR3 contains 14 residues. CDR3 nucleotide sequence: TGTGCCAGCAGCTCCATTCCCGCTGGCTACGAGCAGTACTTC. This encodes CASSSIPAGYEQYF. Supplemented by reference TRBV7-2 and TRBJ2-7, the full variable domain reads GAGVSQSPSNKVTEKGKDVELRCDPISGHTALYWYRQSLGQGLEFLIYFQGNSAPDKSGLPSDRFSAERTGGSVSTLTIQRTQQEDSAVYLCASSSIPAGYEQYFGPGTRLTVT.

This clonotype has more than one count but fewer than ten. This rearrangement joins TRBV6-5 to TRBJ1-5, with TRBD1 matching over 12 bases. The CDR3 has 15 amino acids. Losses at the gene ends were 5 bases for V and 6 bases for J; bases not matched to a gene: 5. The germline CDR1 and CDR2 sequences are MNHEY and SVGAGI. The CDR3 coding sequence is TGTGCCAGCAGTCCCCGGGACAGGGGGCGTCAGCCCCAGCATTTT. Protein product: CASSPRDRGRQPQHF.

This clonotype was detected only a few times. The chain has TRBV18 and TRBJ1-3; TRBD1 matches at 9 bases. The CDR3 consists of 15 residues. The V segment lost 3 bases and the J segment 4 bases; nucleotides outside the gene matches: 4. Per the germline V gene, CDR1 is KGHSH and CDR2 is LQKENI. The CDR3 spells CASSPVGTGGNTIYF. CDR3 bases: TGTGCCAGCTCACCCGTCGGGACAGGGGGAAACACCATATATTTT.

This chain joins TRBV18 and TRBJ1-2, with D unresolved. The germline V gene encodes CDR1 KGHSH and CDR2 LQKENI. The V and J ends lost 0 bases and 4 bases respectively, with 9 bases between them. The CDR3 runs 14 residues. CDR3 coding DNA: TGTGCCAGCTCACCACCGGATAGGGCCTATGGCTACACCTTC. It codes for CASSPPDRAYGYTF.

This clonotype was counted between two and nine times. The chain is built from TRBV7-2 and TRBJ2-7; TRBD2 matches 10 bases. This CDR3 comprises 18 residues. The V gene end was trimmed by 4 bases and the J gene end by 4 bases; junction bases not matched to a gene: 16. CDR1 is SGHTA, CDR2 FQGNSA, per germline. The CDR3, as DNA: TGTGCCAGCAGCTCCCGGGGGGGCGGAGCGGGAGGGAGGTACGAGCAGTACTTC. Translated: CASSSRGGGAGGRYEQYF.

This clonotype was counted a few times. Here the CDR3 reads CSVGESSYNEQFF. Written as DNA, the CDR3 is TGCAGCGTTGGGGAAAGCTCCTACAATGAGCAGTTCTTC. The chain combines TRBV29-1 with TRBJ2-1; no firm D call. Germline CDR1 is SQVTM and CDR2 is ANQGSEA. V lost 4 bases, J lost 0 bases, and 7 bases lay in between. CDR3 length: 13 residues.

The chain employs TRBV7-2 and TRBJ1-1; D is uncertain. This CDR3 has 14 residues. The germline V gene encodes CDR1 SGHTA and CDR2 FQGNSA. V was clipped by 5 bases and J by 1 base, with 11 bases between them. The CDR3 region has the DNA TGTGCCAGCAGCCCCGCACTAGGGAACACTGAAGCTTTCTTT. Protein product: CASSPALGNTEAFF.

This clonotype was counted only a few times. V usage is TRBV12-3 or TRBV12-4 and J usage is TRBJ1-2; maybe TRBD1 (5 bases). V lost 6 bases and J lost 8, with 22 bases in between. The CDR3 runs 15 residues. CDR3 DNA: TGTGCCAGCAGCACGAACCCCGCTGGGGGGGGGGGCTACACCTTC. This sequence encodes CASSTNPAGGGGYTF.

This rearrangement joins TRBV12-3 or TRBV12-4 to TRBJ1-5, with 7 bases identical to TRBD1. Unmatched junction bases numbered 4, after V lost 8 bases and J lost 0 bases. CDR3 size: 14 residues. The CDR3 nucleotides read TGTGCCAGCGGCAGGGGGAATAGCAATCAGCCCCAGCATTTT. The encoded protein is CASGRGNSNQPQHF.

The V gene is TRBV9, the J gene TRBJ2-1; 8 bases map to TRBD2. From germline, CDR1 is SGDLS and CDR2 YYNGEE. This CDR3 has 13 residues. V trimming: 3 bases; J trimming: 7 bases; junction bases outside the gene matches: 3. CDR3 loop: CASSAGTSNEQFF. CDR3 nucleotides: TGTGCCAGCAGCGCAGGGACTAGTAATGAGCAGTTCTTC.

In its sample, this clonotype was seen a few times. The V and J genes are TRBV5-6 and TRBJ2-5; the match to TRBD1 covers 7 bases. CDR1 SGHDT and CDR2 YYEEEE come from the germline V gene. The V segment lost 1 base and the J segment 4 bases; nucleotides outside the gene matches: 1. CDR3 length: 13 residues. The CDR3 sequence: CASSLNRGETQYF. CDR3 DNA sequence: TGTGCCAGCAGCTTGAACAGGGGAGAGACCCAGTACTTC.

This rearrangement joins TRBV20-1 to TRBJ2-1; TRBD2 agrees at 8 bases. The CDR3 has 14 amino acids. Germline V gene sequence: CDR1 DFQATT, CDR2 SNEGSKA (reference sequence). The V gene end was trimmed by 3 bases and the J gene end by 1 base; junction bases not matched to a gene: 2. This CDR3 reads CSARGGRSYNEQFF. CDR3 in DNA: TGCAGTGCTAGGGGCGGGAGGTCCTACAATGAGCAGTTCTTC.

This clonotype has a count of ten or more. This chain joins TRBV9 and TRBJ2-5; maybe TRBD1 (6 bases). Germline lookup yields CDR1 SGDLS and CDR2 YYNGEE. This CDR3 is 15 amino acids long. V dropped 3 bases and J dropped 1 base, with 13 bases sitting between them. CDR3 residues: CASSEGVSTQETQYF. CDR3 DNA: TGTGCCAGCAGCGAGGGGGTCTCTACCCAAGAGACCCAGTACTTC.

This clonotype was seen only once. The CDR3 sequence: CASSSLKSGPGSAISSYNEQFF. The DNA of the CDR3 is TGTGCCAGCAGTTCCCTTAAGAGCGGTCCGGGATCGGCGATTTCCTCCTACAATGAGCAGTTCTTC. This chain connects TRBV27 to TRBJ2-1, with D possibly matching TRBD2 (5 bases). The germline V gene has CDR1 MNHEY and CDR2 SMNVEV (reference sequence). V shed 4 bases and J shed 0 bases, with 31 bases lying between them. The CDR3 length is 22 residues.

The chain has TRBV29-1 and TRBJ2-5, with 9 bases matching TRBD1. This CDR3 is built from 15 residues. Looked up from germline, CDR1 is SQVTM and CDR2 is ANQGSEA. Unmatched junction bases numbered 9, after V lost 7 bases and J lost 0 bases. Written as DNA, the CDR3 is TGCAGCGGGGGACAGGGAGGAGCGTACCAAGAGACCCAGTACTTC. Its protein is CSGGQGGAYQETQYF.

Here the CDR3 DNA reads TGTGCCAGCAGCGCCGGGACTAGCCCAAGGAATGAGCAGTTCTTC. Translation gives CASSAGTSPRNEQFF. The chain recombines TRBV7-8 with TRBJ2-1, with TRBD2 matching 9 bases. This CDR3 region has 15 residues. With V trimmed by 5 bases and J by 7 bases, 9 bases remained unmatched. Germline V CDR1 and CDR2: SGHVS, FQNEAQ.

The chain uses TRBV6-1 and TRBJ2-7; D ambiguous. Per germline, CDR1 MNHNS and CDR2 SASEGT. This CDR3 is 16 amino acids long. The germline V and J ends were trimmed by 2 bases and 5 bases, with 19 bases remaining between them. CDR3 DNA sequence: TGTGCCAGCAGTGAAAGGCCCTATGACGCGAGGAACGAGCAGTACTTC. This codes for CASSERPYDARNEQYF.